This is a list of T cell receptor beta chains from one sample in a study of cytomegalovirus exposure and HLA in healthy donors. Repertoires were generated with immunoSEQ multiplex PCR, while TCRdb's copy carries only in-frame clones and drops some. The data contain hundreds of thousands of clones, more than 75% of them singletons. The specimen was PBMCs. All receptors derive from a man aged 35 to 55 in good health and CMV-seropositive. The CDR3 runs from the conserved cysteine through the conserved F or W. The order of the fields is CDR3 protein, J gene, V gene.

CASSIHGGDHEQFF | TRBJ2-1 | TRBV5-4
CAWSVAGLTRREQFF | TRBJ2-1 | TRBV30
CASSIGVPGSETQYF | TRBJ2-5 | TRBV19
CASSLGQGFYEQYF | TRBJ2-7 | TRBV7-9
CASSPDSTNEQFF | TRBJ2-1 | TRBV18
CASSRPAGGPYEQYF | TRBJ2-7 | TRBV11-1
CASSQDTSRGPTDTQYF | TRBJ2-3 | TRBV4-1
CASRRDRDTGELFF | TRBJ2-2 | TRBV19
CASRTGWSSGANVLTF | TRBJ2-6 | TRBV21-1
CASSPRDRGKAFF | TRBJ1-1 | TRBV19
CASSLGQGDSPLHF | TRBJ1-6 | TRBV6-5
CASTKPGLGVAYEQYF | TRBJ2-7 | TRBV2
CASSPGTSGPVSSYEQYF | TRBJ2-7 | TRBV10-1
CAWTFPSGGNGYTF | TRBJ1-2 | TRBV30
CASSVGLAGNTDTQYF | TRBJ2-3 | TRBV9
CASSPEPGTSGYEQYF | TRBJ2-7 | TRBV7-2
CASSQDRELEQFF | TRBJ2-1 | TRBV4-1
CASSLIGATDTQYF | TRBJ2-3 | TRBV5-4
CASSPSAGGPSLTGANVLTF | TRBJ2-6 | TRBV18
CASSIDWGDTEAFF | TRBJ1-1 | TRBV19
CASSTGVNTGELFF | TRBJ2-2 | TRBV9
CASSLSGRAADTQYF | TRBJ2-3 | TRBV7-7
CASSQGLAGGNEQFF | TRBJ2-1 | TRBV7-3
CASSEPPGHAYSNQPQHF | TRBJ1-5 | TRBV6-1
CASSARVAGDDIQYF | TRBJ2-4 | TRBV6-6
CASSSGVEETQYF | TRBJ2-5 | TRBV7-9
CASSLAPGGNEKLFF | TRBJ1-4 | TRBV5-1
CASKGQGNYGYTF | TRBJ1-2 | TRBV27
CSSSRGTGFIDQPQHF | TRBJ1-5 | TRBV7-9
CASSSTGRYEQYF | TRBJ2-7 | TRBV7-9
CASSVASGRAYEQYF | TRBJ2-7 | TRBV9
CASCTSGRASATDTQYF | TRBJ2-3 | TRBV5-1
CASSIVPRGSYTF | TRBJ1-2 | TRBV19
CASSQIQGSGNTIYF | TRBJ1-3 | TRBV4-1
CASSLMSSAGELFF | TRBJ2-2 | TRBV5-1
CASSSNTEAFF | TRBJ1-1 | TRBV7-9
CASSPSRSGSTDTQYF | TRBJ2-3 | TRBV7-3
CASSENTGVNQPQHF | TRBJ1-5 | TRBV6-1
CASGWYGGDSRIYGYTF | TRBJ1-2 | TRBV12-5
CSVAERGGTGMVGYTF | TRBJ1-2 | TRBV29-1
CAISESLGTGKTEAFF | TRBJ1-1 | TRBV10-3
CASSYFPGEDIQYF | TRBJ2-4 | TRBV6-5
CASTKTGGWNQPQHF | TRBJ1-5 | TRBV19
CASRTSDGEKLFF | TRBJ1-4 | TRBV6-5
CASSWTRGNEQFF | TRBJ2-1 | TRBV27
CASSLDLAGPDTQYF | TRBJ2-3 | TRBV7-2
CASSPISGEAGTYGYTF | TRBJ1-2 | TRBV18
CSVGGGRRGYGYTF | TRBJ1-2 | TRBV29-1